One sample yielded the 4 T cell receptor beta chains listed below, sequenced in a study of beta chain features in type 1 diabetes. What was sequenced were expressed TCRB transcripts, since all of the isolated RNA had been reverse transcribed. This table comes from immunoSEQ multiplex PCR, and its TCRdb copy is limited to in-frame clones, with some not included. Counted here are a few hundred thousand clones, 25% to 30% occurring once; the ten biggest clones make up approximately 4%. The specimen sequenced was central memory CD4+ T cells from blood. All receptors derive from a young man in good health.

This chain connects TRBV5-4 to TRBJ2-3; the D gene is possibly TRBD1 (5 bases). This CDR3 has 16 amino acids. V was pared by 5 bases and J by 0 bases, with 16 bases between. The germline CDR1 and CDR2 sequences are SGHNT and YYREEE (reference sequence). CDR3 amino acids: CASSFPLGPSTDTQYF. The CDR3, as DNA: TGTGCCAGCAGTTTTCCTCTGGGGCCTAGCACAGATACGCAGTATTTT.

This chain connects TRBV7-2 to TRBJ1-1, with a tentative D call TRBD1 (5 bases). The ends were cut back, 7 bases at V and 5 bases at J, with 14 bases in the middle. Germline lookup yields CDR1 SGHTA and CDR2 FQGNSA. This CDR3 comprises 13 residues. Here the CDR3 reads CASNRGGGTEAFF. The CDR3 DNA is TGTGCCAGCAACCGTGGGGGAGGGACTGAAGCTTTCTTT.

This sequence joins TRBV6-5 and TRBJ1-1, with D perhaps TRBD1 (5 bases). V was pared by 8 bases and J by 2 bases, with 15 bases between. The CDR3 sequence is 14 residues long. In germline, CDR1 is MNHEY, CDR2 SVGAGI. The CDR3 DNA sequence: TGTGCCAGCGAGCGAAAGGGGTTCAACACTGAAGCTTTCTTT. It is translated as CASERKGFNTEAFF.

V is TRBV11-2 and J is TRBJ2-5; D remains unclear. CDR3 length: 16 amino acids. The V gene's germline CDR1 is SGHAT and CDR2 FQNNGV. V was pared by 1 base and J by 1 base, with 13 bases between. In nucleotides, the CDR3 is TGTGCCAGCAGCTTAGTTGAGCCATCCCTCCAAGAGACCCAGTACTTC. Protein: CASSLVEPSLQETQYF.